This is a list of T cell receptor beta chains from one sample in a study of Graves' ophthalmopathy and Graves' hyperthyroidism. A single record per CDR3 protein comes from TCRdb applying MiXCR to the multiplex PCR reads. The sample lists fewer than 650,000 distinct CDR3 sequences, 20% to 25% occurring once. The specimen was peripheral blood. The receptors were gathered from a woman younger than 35 with stable Graves' hyperthyroidism. Some clones in this sample may be carry-over from other donors' samples. Each CDR3 is given without its conserved first and last residue.

v_call cdr3_aa
TRBV5-4 ASSLTSFALSHPDEQY
TRBV12-3/TRBV12-4 ASQSSTGLNSPLH
TRBV5-1 ASSLGTDAYEQY
TRBV6-5 ASSYGVGQETQY
TRBV6-2/TRBV6-3 ASKRDSGYYEQY
TRBV6-6 ASSLSDRRDTQY
TRBV5-6 ASSQFRADQNTEAF
TRBV27 ASSLSGGRAGELF
TRBV5-5 ASSFEPGNQPQH
TRBV5-1 ASSLDRREY
TRBV11-1 ASSLAGPLPLTEAF
TRBV7-7 ASSDVRDQETQY
TRBV6-1 ASSELILQGAHTGELF
TRBV19 ASSTGDKSSYEQY